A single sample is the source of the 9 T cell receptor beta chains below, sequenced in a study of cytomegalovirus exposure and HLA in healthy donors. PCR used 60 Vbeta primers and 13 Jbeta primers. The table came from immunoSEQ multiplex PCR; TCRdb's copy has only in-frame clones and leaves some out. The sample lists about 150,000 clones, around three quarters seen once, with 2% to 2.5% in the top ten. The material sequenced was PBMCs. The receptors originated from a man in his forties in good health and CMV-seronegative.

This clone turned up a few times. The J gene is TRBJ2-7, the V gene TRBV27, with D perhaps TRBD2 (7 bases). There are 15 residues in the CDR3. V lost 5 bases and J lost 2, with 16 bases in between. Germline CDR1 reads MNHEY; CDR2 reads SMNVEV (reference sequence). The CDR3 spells CASSPLGGPPYEQYF. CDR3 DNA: TGTGCCAGCAGTCCCCTGGGGGGGCCTCCCTACGAGCAGTACTTC.

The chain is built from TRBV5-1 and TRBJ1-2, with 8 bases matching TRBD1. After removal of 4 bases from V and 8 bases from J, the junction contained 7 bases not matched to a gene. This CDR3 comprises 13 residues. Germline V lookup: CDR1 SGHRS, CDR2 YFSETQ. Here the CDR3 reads CASSIGQGGGYTF. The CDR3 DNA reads TGCGCCAGCAGCATCGGACAGGGCGGGGGCTACACCTTC.

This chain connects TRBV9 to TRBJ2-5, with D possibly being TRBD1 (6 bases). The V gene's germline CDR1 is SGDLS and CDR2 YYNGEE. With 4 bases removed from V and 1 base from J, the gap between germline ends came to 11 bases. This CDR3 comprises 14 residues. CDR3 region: CASSPQGIQETQYF. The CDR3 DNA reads TGTGCCAGCAGCCCTCAGGGGATCCAAGAGACCCAGTACTTC.

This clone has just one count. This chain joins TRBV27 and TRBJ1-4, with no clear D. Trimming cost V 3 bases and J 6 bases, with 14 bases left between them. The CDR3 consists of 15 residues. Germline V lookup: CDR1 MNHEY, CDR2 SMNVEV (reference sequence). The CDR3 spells CASSFEAGWDEKLFF. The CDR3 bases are TGTGCCAGCAGTTTTGAAGCGGGCTGGGATGAAAAACTGTTTTTT.

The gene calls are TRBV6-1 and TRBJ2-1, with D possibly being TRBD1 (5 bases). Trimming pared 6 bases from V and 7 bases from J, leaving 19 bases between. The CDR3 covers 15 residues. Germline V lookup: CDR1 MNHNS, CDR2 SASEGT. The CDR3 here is CASRGFDSFYNEQFF. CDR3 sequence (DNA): TGTGCCAGCAGGGGTTTCGACAGTTTTTATAATGAGCAGTTCTTC.

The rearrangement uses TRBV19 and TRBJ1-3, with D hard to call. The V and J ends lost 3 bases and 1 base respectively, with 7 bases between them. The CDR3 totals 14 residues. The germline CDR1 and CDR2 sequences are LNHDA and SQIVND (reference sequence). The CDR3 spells CASSIQASGNTIYF. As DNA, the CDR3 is TGTGCCAGTAGTATCCAGGCATCTGGAAACACCATATATTTT.

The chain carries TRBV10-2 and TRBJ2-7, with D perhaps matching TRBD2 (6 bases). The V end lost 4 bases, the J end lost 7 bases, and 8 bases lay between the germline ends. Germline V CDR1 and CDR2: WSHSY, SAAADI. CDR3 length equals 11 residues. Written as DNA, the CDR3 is TGCGCCAGCAGTGCCGCGGGGGAGCAGTACTTC. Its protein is CASSAAGEQYF.

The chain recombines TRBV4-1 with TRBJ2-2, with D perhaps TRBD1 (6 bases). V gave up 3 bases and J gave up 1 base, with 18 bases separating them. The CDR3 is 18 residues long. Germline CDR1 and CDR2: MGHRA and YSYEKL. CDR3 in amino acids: CASSHRAWGRENTGELFF. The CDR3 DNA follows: TGCGCCAGCAGCCACCGTGCTTGGGGGCGAGAGAACACCGGGGAGCTGTTTTTT.

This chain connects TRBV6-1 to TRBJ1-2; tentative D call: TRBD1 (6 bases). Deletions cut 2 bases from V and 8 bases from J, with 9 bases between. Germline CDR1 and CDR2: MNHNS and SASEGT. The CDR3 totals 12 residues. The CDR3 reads CASSEFGQGYTF. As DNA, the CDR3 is TGTGCCAGCAGTGAATTTGGACAGGGCTACACCTTC.